This TCR beta chain emerged from a study of response to subunit inactivated influenza vaccine. Study-level results: Authors suggested each seasonal flu vaccination may recruit only limited numbers of new T cells.

This CDR3 is built from 12 residues. Trimming took 7 bases from V and 0 from J; bases not matched to a gene: 0. CDR1 is SQVTM, CDR2 ANQGSEA, per germline. This clonotype was observed a few times. Its matching antigen is unknown. TCRdb passed the RT-PCR reads through MiXCR, listing each CDR3 protein once. Of under 950,000 distinct CDR3 sequences listed, around 20% are singletons. Sequencing was performed on PBMCs from blood, taken 5 days after vaccination. J is TRBJ2-7 and V is TRBV29-1, with TRBD2 matching over 10 bases. This clonotype was obtained from a man aged 50 to 59 who received an inactivated influenza vaccine. CDR3 residues: CSGTSGSYEQYF. DNA for the CDR3: TGCAGCGGGACTAGCGGCTCCTACGAGCAGTACTTC.